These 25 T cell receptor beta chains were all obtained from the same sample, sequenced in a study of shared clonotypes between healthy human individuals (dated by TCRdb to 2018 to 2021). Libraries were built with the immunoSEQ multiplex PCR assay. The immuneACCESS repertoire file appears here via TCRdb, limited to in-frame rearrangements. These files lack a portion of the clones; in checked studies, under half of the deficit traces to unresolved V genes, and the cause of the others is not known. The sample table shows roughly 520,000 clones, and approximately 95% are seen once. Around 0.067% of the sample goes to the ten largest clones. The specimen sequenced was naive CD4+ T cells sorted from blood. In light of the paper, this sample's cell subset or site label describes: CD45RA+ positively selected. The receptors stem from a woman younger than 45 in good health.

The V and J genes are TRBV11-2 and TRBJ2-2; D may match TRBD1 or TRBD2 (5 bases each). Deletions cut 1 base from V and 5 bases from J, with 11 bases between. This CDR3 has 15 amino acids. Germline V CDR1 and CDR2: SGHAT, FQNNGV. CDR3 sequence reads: CASSLALRGTGELFF. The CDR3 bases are TGTGCCAGCAGCTTAGCCCTGAGGGGAACCGGGGAGCTGTTTTTT.

CDR3 sequence (DNA): TGTGCCAGCAGGGATGATCCCGGGGAGCTGTTTTTT. It encodes CASRDDPGELFF. This chain links TRBV27 with TRBJ2-2; D not resolved. The V end was cut by 6 bases, the J end by 6 bases, with 8 bases between. CDR3 length: 12 amino acids. The germline CDR1 and CDR2 sequences are MNHEY and SMNVEV (reference sequence).

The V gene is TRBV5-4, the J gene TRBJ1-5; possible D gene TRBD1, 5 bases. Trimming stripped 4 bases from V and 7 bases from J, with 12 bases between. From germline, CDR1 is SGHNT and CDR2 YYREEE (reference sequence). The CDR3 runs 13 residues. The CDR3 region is CASSVAGNQPQHF. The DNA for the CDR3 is TGTGCCAGCAGCGTGGCAGGGAACCAGCCCCAGCATTTT. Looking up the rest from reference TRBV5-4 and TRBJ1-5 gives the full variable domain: ETGVTQSPTHLIKTRGQQVTLRCSSQSGHNTVSWYQQALGQGPQFIFQYYREEENGRGNFPPRFSGLQFPNYSSELNVNALELDDSALYLCASSVAGNQPQHFGDGTRLSIL.

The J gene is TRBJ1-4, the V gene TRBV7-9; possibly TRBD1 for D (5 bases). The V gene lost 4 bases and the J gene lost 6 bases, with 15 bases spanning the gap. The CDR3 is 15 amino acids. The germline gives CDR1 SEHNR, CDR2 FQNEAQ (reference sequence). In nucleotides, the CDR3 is TGTGCCAGCAGCTGGGGCGGGGGTAGGCATGAAAAACTGTTTTTT. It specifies CASSWGGGRHEKLFF.

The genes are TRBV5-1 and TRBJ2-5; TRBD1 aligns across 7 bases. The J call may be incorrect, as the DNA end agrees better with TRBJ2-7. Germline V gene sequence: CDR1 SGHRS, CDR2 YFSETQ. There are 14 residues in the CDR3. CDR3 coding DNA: TGCGCCAGCAGCCGACTTACAGGGGACTACGAGCAGTACTTC. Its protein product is CASSRLTGDYEQYF.

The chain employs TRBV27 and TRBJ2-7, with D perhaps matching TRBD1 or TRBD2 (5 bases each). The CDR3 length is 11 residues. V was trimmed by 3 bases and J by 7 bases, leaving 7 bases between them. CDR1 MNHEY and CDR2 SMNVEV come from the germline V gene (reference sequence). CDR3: CASSFEGEQYF. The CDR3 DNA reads TGTGCCAGCAGTTTCGAGGGGGAGCAGTACTTC.

CDR3 bases: TGTGCCAGCAGCCTTCGACTAGCGGAGGACACCGGGGAGCTGTTTTTT. This encodes CASSLRLAEDTGELFF. V usage is TRBV7-7 and J usage is TRBJ2-2, with 9 bases that match TRBD2. Germline V gene sequence: CDR1 SSHAT, CDR2 FNYEAQ (reference sequence). The V segment lost 5 bases and the J segment 3 bases; nucleotides outside the gene matches: 7. The CDR3 contains 16 residues.

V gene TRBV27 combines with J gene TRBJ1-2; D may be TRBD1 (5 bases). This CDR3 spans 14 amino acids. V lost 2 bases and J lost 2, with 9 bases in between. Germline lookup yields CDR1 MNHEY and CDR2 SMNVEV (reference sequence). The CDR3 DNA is TGTGCCAGCAGTTTAAGGGGCGGCAACTATGGCTACACCTTC. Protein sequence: CASSLRGGNYGYTF.

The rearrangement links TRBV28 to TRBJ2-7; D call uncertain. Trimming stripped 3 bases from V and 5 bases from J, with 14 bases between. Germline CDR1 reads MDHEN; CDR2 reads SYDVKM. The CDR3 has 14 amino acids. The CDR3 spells CASSFYSGWDEQYF. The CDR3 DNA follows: TGTGCCAGCAGTTTCTATTCTGGCTGGGACGAGCAGTACTTC.

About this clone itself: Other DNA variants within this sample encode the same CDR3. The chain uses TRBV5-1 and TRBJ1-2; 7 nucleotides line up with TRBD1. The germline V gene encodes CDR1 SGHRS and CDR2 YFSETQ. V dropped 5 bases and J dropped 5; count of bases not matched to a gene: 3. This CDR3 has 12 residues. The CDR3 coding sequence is TGCGCCAGCAGGACAGGGAATTATGGCTACACCTTC. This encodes CASRTGNYGYTF.

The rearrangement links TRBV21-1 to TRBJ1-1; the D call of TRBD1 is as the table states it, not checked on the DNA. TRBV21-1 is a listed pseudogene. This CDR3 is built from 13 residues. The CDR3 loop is CASGTGWCAEAFF. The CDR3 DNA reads TGTGCCAGCGGGACAGGGTGGTGCGCTGAAGCTTTCTTT.

The CDR3 protein is CASESSKSGPTRSNQPQHF. In DNA form, the CDR3 reads TGTGCCAGCGAGAGCTCCAAATCGGGGCCAACACGTAGCAATCAGCCCCAGCATTTT. The rearrangement links TRBV19 to TRBJ1-5, with a tentative D call TRBD1 (5 bases). This CDR3 region has 19 residues. CDR1 and CDR2 (germline): LNHDA, SQIVND (reference sequence). V shed 9 bases and J shed 0 bases, with 27 bases lying between them.

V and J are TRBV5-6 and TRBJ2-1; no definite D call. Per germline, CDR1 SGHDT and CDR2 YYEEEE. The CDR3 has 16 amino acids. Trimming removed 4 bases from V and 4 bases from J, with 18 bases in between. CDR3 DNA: TGTGCCAGCAGCCTACCAGTCAACACTCCTTACAATGAGCAGTTCTTC. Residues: CASSLPVNTPYNEQFF. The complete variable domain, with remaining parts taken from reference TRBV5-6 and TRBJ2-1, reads DAGVTQSPTHLIKTRGQQVTLRCSPKSGHDTVSWYQQALGQGPQFIFQYYEEEERQRGNFPDRFSGHQFPNYSSELNVNALLLGDSALYLCASSLPVNTPYNEQFFGPGTRLTVL.

CDR3 sequence: CASKRHQNTEAFF. The CDR3 coding sequence is TGCGCCAGCAAACGACATCAGAACACTGAAGCTTTCTTT. The gene calls are TRBV5-1 and TRBJ1-1; D remains ambiguous. The germline V gene has CDR1 SGHRS and CDR2 YFSETQ. This CDR3 comprises 13 residues. Trimming stripped 6 bases from V and 1 base from J, with 10 bases between.

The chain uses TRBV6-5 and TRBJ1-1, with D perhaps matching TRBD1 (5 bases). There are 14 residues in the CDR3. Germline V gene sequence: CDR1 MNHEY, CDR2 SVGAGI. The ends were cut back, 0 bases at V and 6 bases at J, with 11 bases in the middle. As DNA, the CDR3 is TGTGCCAGCAGTTACTCGGGGGGACGGCCTGAAGCTTTCTTT. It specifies CASSYSGGRPEAFF.

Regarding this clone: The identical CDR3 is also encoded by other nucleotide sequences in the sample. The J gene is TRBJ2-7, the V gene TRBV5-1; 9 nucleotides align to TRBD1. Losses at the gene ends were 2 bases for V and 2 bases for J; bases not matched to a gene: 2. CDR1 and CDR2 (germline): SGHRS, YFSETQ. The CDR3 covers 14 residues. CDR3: CASSLGQGPYEQYF. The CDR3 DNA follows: TGCGCCAGCAGCTTAGGACAGGGGCCCTACGAGCAGTACTTC.

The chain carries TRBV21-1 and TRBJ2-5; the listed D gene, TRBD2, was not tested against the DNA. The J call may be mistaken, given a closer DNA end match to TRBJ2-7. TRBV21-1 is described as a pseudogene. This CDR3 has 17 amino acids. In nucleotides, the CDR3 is TGTGCCAGCAGCAATTCCCGAAAGGATGGGAGCTCCTACGAGCAGTACTTC. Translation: CASSNSRKDGSSYEQYF.

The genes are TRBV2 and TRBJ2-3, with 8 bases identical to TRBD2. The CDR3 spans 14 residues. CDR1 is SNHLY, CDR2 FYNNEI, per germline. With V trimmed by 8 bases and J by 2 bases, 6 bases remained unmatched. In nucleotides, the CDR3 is TGTGCCAGCGAACTAGCGGAGCCCACAGATACGCAGTATTTT. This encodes CASELAEPTDTQYF.

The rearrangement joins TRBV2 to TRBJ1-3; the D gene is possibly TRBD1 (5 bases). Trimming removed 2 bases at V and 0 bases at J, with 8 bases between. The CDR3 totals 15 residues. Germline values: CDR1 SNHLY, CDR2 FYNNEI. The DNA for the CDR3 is TGTGCCAGCAGTGAACAGGGCTACTCTGGAAACACCATATATTTT. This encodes CASSEQGYSGNTIYF. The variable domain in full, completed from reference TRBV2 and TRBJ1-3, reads EPEVTQTPSHQVTQMGQEVILRCVPISNHLYFYWYRQILGQKVEFLVSFYNNEISEKSEIFDDQFSVERPDGSNFTLKIRSTKLEDSAMYFCASSEQGYSGNTIYFGEGSWLTVV.

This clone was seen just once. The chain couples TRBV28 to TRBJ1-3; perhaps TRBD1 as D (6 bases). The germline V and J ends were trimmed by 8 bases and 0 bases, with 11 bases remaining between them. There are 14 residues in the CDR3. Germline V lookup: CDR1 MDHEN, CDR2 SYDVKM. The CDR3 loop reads CASGQSSSGNTIYF. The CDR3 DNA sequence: TGTGCCAGCGGACAGTCGAGCTCTGGAAACACCATATATTTT. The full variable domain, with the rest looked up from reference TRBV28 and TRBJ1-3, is DVKVTQSSRYLVKRTGEKVFLECVQDMDHENMFWYRQDPGLGLRLIYFSYDVKMKEKGDIPEGYSVSREKKERFSLILESASTNQTSMYLCASGQSSSGNTIYFGEGSWLTVV.

DNA of the CDR3: TGTGCCAGCAAATTCCGGAAGCTCACAGATACGCAGTATTTT. Its translation: CASKFRKLTDTQYF. The V and J genes are TRBV6-5 and TRBJ2-3; D is unclear. This CDR3 contains 14 residues. CDR1 and CDR2 (germline): MNHEY, SVGAGI. Trimming stripped 7 bases from V and 2 bases from J, with 13 bases between.

In DNA form, the CDR3 reads TGTGCCAGCAGCCCCGCCCCAACAGGCCGACACAATGAGCAGTTCTTC. It encodes CASSPAPTGRHNEQFF. J is TRBJ2-1 and V is TRBV7-3, with D possibly TRBD1 on 5 matching bases. The CDR3 runs 16 residues. V lost 5 bases to trimming and J lost 5 bases, with 19 bases between them. In germline, CDR1 is SGHTA, CDR2 FQGTGA.

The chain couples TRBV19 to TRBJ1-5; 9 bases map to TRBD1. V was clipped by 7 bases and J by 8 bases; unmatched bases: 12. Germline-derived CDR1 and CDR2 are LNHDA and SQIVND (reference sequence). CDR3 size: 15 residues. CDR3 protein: CASTGQGQVQEPQHF. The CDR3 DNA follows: TGTGCCAGTACCGGACAGGGGCAGGTTCAGGAGCCCCAGCATTTT.

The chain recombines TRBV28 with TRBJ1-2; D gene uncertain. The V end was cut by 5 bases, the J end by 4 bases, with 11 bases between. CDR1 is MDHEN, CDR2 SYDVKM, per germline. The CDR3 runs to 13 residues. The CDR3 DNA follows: TGTGCCAGCAGTCCCGGAGGCCCCTATGGCTACACCTTC. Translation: CASSPGGPYGYTF.

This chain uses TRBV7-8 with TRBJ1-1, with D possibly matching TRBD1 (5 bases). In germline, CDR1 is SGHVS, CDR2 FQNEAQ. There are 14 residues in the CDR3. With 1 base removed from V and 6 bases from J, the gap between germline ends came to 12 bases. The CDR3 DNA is TGTGCCAGCAGCTTAGTCCAGGGATGGGCTGAAGCTTTCTTT. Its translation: CASSLVQGWAEAFF.